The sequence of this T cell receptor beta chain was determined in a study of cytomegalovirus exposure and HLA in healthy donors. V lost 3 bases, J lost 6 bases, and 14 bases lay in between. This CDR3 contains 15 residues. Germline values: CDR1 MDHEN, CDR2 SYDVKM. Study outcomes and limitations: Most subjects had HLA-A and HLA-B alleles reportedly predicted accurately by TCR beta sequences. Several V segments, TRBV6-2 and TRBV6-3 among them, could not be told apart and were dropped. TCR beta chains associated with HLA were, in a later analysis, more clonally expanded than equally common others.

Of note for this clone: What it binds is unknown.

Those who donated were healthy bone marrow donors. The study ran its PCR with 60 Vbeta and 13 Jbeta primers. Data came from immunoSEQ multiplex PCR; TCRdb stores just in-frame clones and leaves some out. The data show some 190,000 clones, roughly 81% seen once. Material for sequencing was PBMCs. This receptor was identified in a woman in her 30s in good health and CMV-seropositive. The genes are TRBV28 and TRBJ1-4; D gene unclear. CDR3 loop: CASSLRGSVHEKLFF. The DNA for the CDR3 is TGTGCCAGCAGTTTGAGAGGGAGTGTGCATGAAAAACTGTTTTTT.